Below, 18 T cell receptor beta chains from the same sample are listed, as sequenced in a study of T cell responses to AZD1222 COVID-19 vaccine. Only in-frame clones appear in the TCRdb table, and some are missing; sequencing was by immunoSEQ multiplex PCR. The profile shows roughly 170,000 clones, approximately 94% of them singletons. The sample was peripheral blood, taken 28 days after the second AZD1222 dose. These receptors were obtained from an adult who received the AZD1222 COVID-19 vaccine.

This chain uses TRBV28 with TRBJ1-5, with D perhaps TRBD1 (5 bases). The V gene's germline CDR1 is MDHEN and CDR2 SYDVKM. CDR3 length equals 19 residues. V lost 2 bases and J 1 base, leaving 21 bases between the germline ends. CDR3 loop: CASSLLTVGFSYSNQPQHF. Here the CDR3 DNA reads TGTGCCAGCAGTTTACTGACAGTAGGCTTTTCATACAGCAATCAGCCCCAGCATTTT.

This chain connects TRBV30 to TRBJ1-1, with D unresolved. This CDR3 has 12 amino acids. The germline V gene encodes CDR1 GTSNPN and CDR2 SVGIG (reference sequence). V lost 0 bases and J lost 10, with 12 bases in between. The CDR3 sequence: CAWSVARVRAFF. Written as DNA, the CDR3 is TGTGCCTGGAGTGTAGCGAGGGTAAGAGCTTTCTTT. The full variable domain, with the rest looked up from reference TRBV30 and TRBJ1-1, is SQTIHQWPATLVQPVGSPLSLECTVEGTSNPNLYWYRQAAGRGLQLLFYSVGIGQISSEVPQNLSASRPQDRQFILSSKKLLLSDSGFYLCAWSVARVRAFFGQGTRLTVV.

The DNA of the CDR3 is TGTGCCAGCAGTTACTCGTACAGGATGAACACTGAAGCTTTCTTT. The encoded protein is CASSYSYRMNTEAFF. V and J are TRBV6-5 and TRBJ1-1; TRBD1 might be the D (5 bases). The CDR3 spans 15 residues. V was trimmed by 0 bases and J by 0 bases, leaving 8 bases between them. Germline lookup yields CDR1 MNHEY and CDR2 SVGAGI.

The chain employs TRBV21-1 and TRBJ2-7. TRBV21-1 is recorded as a pseudogene. The CDR3 length is 15 residues. CDR3 bases: TGTGCCAGCAGCAAAGCTCCGGGGCTCTTCACCGAGCAGTACTTC. It is translated as CASSKAPGLFTEQYF.

The chain recombines TRBV7-6 with TRBJ2-3, with D uncertain. There are 15 residues in the CDR3. Germline CDR1 and CDR2: SGHVS and FNYEAQ. Trimming took off 5 bases at V and 0 bases at J, with 12 bases between the two ends. In DNA, the CDR3 is TGTGCCAGCAGCGACTCCGGGCGAAGCACAGATACGCAGTATTTT. Translation gives CASSDSGRSTDTQYF.

The chain couples TRBV7-6 to TRBJ1-1; D is ambiguous. Germline values: CDR1 SGHVS, CDR2 FNYEAQ. The CDR3 is made up of 15 amino acids. Trimming left V 3 bases short and J 1 base short, with 12 bases between. The CDR3 protein is CASSFGVLRNTEAFF. As DNA, the CDR3 is TGTGCCAGCAGCTTCGGCGTCCTCCGGAACACTGAAGCTTTCTTT.

The chain is built from TRBV14 and TRBJ1-1; 7 bases are a match to TRBD1. This CDR3 contains 14 residues. V lost 2 bases, J lost 8 bases, and 8 bases stayed unmatched. CDR1 SGHDN and CDR2 FVKESK come from the germline V gene. The DNA of the CDR3 is TGTGCCAGCAGCCAACAGGGGGTAAGTCCCGAAGCTTTCTTT. It codes for CASSQQGVSPEAFF.

This clone has only one observation. The gene calls are TRBV5-4 and TRBJ2-1; 13 bases align to TRBD2. Germline-derived CDR1 and CDR2 are SGHNT and YYREEE (reference sequence). CDR3 length: 17 residues. Germline trimming cut 4 bases from V and 7 bases from J; bases unmatched to any gene: 11. The chain's CDR3 is CASSLIGLAGVGNEQFF. The CDR3 DNA is TGTGCCAGCAGCCTCATTGGACTAGCGGGAGTAGGGAATGAGCAGTTCTTC.

This chain joins TRBV18 and TRBJ2-1; D remains unclear. Trimming removed 0 bases at V and 4 bases at J, with 4 bases between. CDR3 size: 13 residues. Germline V gives CDR1 KGHSH, CDR2 LQKENI. CDR3 amino acids: CASSPPSYNEQFF. DNA of the CDR3: TGTGCCAGCTCACCACCCTCGTACAATGAGCAGTTCTTC. The full variable domain, in which reference TRBV18 and TRBJ2-1 provide the parts outside the CDR3, is NAGVMQNPRHLVRRRGQEARLRCSPMKGHSHVYWYRQLPEEGLKFMVYLQKENIIDESGMPKERFSAEFPKEGPSILRIQQVVRGDSAAYFCASSPPSYNEQFFGPGTRLTVL.

The chain uses TRBV10-2 and TRBJ1-1; D is perhaps TRBD1 (5 bases). Germline-derived CDR1 and CDR2 are WSHSY and SAAADI. Trimming shortened V by 7 bases and J by 3 bases, and 18 bases separated the two germline ends. This CDR3 is 15 amino acids long. The DNA of the CDR3 is TGCGCCAGCACCCGGTGGGGGGAAGGGGACACTGAAGCTTTCTTT. This codes for CASTRWGEGDTEAFF.

V gene TRBV11-2 combines with J gene TRBJ1-1; D possibly corresponds to TRBD1 (6 bases). Germline V gene data show CDR1 as SGHAT and CDR2 as FQNNGV. This CDR3 spans 15 amino acids. Trimming left V 1 base short and J 4 bases short, with 13 bases between. For the CDR3, the DNA is TGTGCCAGCAGCTTAGGGGTAGGGGGGACCACTGAAGCTTTCTTT. Amino acids: CASSLGVGGTTEAFF.

CDR3 nucleotides: TGTGCCAGCAGTCGGCGGACAGTACAGCCCCAGCATTTT. Its protein product is CASSRRTVQPQHF. This chain links TRBV28 with TRBJ1-5; possibly TRBD1 for D (6 bases). Per germline, CDR1 MDHEN and CDR2 SYDVKM. V was clipped by 5 bases and J by 7 bases, with 12 bases between them. CDR3 length equals 13 residues.

The chain has TRBV19 and TRBJ1-4; 8 bases line up with TRBD1. V shed 2 bases and J 3 bases; nucleotides not matched to a gene: 5. The germline CDR1 and CDR2 sequences are LNHDA and SQIVND (reference sequence). The CDR3 contains 16 residues. In nucleotides, the CDR3 is TGTGCCAGTAGTATACCTTCGACAGGGGCTAATGAAAAACTGTTTTTT. It translates to CASSIPSTGANEKLFF.

The gene calls are TRBV19 and TRBJ1-4, with D uncertain. The V and J ends lost 8 bases and 7 bases respectively, with 20 bases between them. The CDR3 spans 15 residues. Looked up from germline, CDR1 is LNHDA and CDR2 is SQIVND (reference sequence). CDR3 residues: CASRPSSGRGEKLFF. Here the CDR3 DNA reads TGTGCCAGTCGTCCTTCCTCCGGTCGAGGTGAAAAACTGTTTTTT.

CDR3 region: CASSFGRLAGTSYEQYF. In DNA, the CDR3 is TGCGCCAGCAGCTTTGGGAGACTAGCGGGTACTTCCTACGAGCAGTACTTC. The chain has TRBV5-1 and TRBJ2-7, with 10 bases aligning to TRBD2. This CDR3 has 17 amino acids. Germline CDR1 is SGHRS and CDR2 is YFSETQ. Trimming took 2 bases from V and 1 from J; bases not matched to a gene: 9.

The gene calls are TRBV27 and TRBJ1-5; no definite D call. Trimming shortened V by 5 bases and J by 4 bases, and 9 bases separated the two germline ends. Per the germline V gene, CDR1 is MNHEY and CDR2 is SMNVEV (reference sequence). This CDR3 is built from 13 residues. This CDR3 reads CASSLELNQPQHF. The CDR3 nucleotides read TGTGCCAGCAGTCTAGAATTGAATCAGCCCCAGCATTTT.

The V and J genes are TRBV27 and TRBJ2-7, with D uncertain. CDR1 is MNHEY and CDR2 is SMNVEV in the germline V gene (reference sequence). The germline V and J ends were trimmed by 5 bases and 4 bases, with 21 bases remaining between them. The CDR3 sequence is 16 residues long. The CDR3 DNA follows: TGTGCCAGCAGTCCGGACCGCAGGACCCCCCGATACGAGCAGTACTTC. Protein sequence: CASSPDRRTPRYEQYF.

This sequence joins TRBV28 and TRBJ2-6, with TRBD1 matching over 11 bases. The junction had 8 bases not matched to a gene; V was cut back by 6 bases and J by 1 base. Looked up from germline, CDR1 is MDHEN and CDR2 is SYDVKM. The CDR3 is 18 residues long. CDR3 DNA: TGTGCCAGCAGACCCCTCGGGACAGGGGGTTCTGGGGCCAACGTCCTGACTTTC. Amino acid sequence: CASRPLGTGGSGANVLTF.